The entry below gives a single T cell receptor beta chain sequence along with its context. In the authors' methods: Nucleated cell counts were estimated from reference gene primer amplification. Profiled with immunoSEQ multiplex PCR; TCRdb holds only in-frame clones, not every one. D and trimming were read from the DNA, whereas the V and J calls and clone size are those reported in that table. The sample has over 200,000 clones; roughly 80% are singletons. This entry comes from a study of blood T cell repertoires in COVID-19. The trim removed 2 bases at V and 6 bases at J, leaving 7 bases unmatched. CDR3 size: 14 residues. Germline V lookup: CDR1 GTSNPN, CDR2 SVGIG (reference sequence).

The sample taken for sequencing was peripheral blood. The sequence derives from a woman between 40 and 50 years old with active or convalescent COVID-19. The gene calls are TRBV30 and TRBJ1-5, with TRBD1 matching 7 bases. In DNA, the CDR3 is TGTGCCTGGAGTTTACAGGGGTCTACTCAGCCCCAGCATTTT. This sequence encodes CAWSLQGSTQPQHF.